This T cell receptor beta chain appears in the sequencing data of a study of blood T cell repertoires in COVID-19. About the study: Two negative PCRs, clearance, or symptom resolution had been documented for recovered Cohort 3 donors. Whether acute or convalescent, the COVID-19 samples came from the United States, Italy and Spain.

CDR3 length equals 15 residues. The V gene's germline CDR1 is KGHSH and CDR2 LQKENI. With 2 bases clipped from V and 5 bases from J, the junction kept 4 bases outside the gene matches. In the original processing: From reference gene primer amplification, estimates of nucleated cell counts were derived. The table came from immunoSEQ multiplex PCR; TCRdb's copy has only in-frame clones and leaves some out. V and J calls and clone size come straight from that table; D and trimming were deduced from the DNA. The sample includes a few hundred thousand clones, about 87% of them seen just once. The sequencing sample was made of PBMCs or T cells enriched from blood (not recorded which). The rearrangement joins TRBV18 to TRBJ1-3; 9 nucleotides match TRBD1. The sequence derives from a man aged 35 to 55 in a cohort exposed to, infected with or recovered from COVID-19 (not recorded which). CDR3 region: CASSPGTGYRNTIYF. For the CDR3, the DNA is TGTGCCAGCTCACCAGGGACAGGGTATAGAAACACCATATATTTT.